The clone carrying this TCR beta chain was recorded at least ten times. The target antigen is unknown. CDR3 length: 15 amino acids. Per germline, CDR1 MNHEY and CDR2 SVGEGT. J lost 5 bases, V lost 6 bases, and 11 bases had no gene match. The sequenced template was RNA, covering the TCR beta CDR3 region. Amplification began with first-round RT-PCR using HTBI primers, then second-round multiplex PCR was performed. Via MiXCR, TCRdb re-called the multiplex PCR reads, giving one row per CDR3 protein. The table lists approximately 330,000 distinct CDR3 sequences, 17% of them singletons. The study excluded patients with other autoimmune diseases, uncontrolled infections, pregnancy or lactation. This sample is part of a study of Graves' ophthalmopathy and Graves' hyperthyroidism. Study findings and constraints: Ophthalmopathy progression was predicted with roughly 68% sensitivity and approximately 72% specificity. Blood repertoires reportedly contained most expanded thyroid clonotypes above 0.001 frequency.

Sequences were obtained from peripheral blood. The receptor's source is an adult man with Graves' ophthalmopathy. The J gene is TRBJ2-7, the V gene TRBV6-2 or TRBV6-3; 9 bases map to TRBD1. CDR3 DNA sequence: TGTGCCAGCAGCAACCCCCGGGACAGGGCCCACGAGCAGTACTTC. Translation gives CASSNPRDRAHEQYF.